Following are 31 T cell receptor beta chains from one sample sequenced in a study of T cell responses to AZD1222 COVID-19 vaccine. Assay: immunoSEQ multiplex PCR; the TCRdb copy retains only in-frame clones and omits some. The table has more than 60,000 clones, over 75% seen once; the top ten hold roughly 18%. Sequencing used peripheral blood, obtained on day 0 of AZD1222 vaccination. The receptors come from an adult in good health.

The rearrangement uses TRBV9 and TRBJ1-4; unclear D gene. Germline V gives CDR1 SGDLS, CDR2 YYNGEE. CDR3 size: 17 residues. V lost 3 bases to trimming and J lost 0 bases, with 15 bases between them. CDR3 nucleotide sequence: TGTGCCAGCAGCGCCCGAACTCACACTTCAACTAATGAAAAACTGTTTTTT. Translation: CASSARTHTSTNEKLFF.

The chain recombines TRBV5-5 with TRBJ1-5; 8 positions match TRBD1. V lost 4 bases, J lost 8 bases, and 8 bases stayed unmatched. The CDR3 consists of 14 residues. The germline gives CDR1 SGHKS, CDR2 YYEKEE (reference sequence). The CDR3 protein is CASSLDRDPKPQHF. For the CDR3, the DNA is TGTGCCAGCAGCCTGGACAGGGACCCTAAGCCCCAGCATTTT. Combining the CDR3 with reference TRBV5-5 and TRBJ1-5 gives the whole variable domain DAGVTQSPTHLIKTRGQQVTLRCSPISGHKSVSWYQQVLGQGPQFIFQYYEKEERGRGNFPDRFSARQFPNYSSELNVNALLLGDSALYLCASSLDRDPKPQHFGDGTRLSIL.

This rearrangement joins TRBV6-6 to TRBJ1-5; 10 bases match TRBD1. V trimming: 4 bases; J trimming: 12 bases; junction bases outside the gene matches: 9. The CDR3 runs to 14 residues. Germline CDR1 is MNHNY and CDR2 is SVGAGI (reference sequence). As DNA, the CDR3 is TGTGCCAGCAGTTTTGGACAGGGGGTCAAGTTCCAGCATTTT. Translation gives CASSFGQGVKFQHF.

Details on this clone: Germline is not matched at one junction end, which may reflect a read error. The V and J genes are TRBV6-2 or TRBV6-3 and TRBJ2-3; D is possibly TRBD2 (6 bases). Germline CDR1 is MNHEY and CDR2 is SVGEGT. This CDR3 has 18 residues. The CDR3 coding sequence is TGTGCCAGCGGTTACTCCCGAGATCCGGGACTCCTCACAAATACGCAGTATTTT. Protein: CASGYSRDPGLLTNTQYF.

This chain's CDR3 is CASSGMDRPLGTEAFF. CDR3 DNA sequence: TGTGCCAGCAGCGGGATGGACAGACCCTTGGGCACTGAAGCTTTCTTT. V usage is TRBV11-2 and J usage is TRBJ1-1, with D tentatively TRBD1 (6 bases). CDR3 length: 16 amino acids. V shed 5 bases and J shed 4 bases, with 20 bases lying between them. The germline CDR1 and CDR2 sequences are SGHAT and FQNNGV.

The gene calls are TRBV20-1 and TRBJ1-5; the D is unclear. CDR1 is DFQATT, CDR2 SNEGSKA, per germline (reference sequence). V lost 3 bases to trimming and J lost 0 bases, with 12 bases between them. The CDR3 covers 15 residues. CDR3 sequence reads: CSASSPMSSNQPQHF. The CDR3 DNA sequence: TGCAGTGCTAGTAGTCCAATGAGTAGCAATCAGCCCCAGCATTTT.

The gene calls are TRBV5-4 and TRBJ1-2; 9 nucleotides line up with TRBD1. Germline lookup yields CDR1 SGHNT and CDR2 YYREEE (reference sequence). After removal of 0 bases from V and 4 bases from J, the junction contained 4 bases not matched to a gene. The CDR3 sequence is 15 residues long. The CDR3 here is CASSLAGQGGYGYTF. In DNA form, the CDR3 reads TGTGCCAGCAGCTTGGCGGGACAGGGAGGCTATGGCTACACCTTC.

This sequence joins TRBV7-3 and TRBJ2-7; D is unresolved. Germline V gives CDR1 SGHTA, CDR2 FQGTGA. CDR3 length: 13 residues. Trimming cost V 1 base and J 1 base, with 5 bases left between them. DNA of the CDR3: TGTGCCAGCAGCTTAAATCCGTCCTACGAGCAGTACTTC. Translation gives CASSLNPSYEQYF.

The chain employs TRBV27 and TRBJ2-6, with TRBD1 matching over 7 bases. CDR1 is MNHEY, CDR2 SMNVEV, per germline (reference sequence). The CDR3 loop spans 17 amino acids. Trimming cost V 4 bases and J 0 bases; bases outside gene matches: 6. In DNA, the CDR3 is TGTGCCAGCAGTTCCACCGGGACAGCCTCTGGGGCCAACGTCCTGACTTTC. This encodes CASSSTGTASGANVLTF.

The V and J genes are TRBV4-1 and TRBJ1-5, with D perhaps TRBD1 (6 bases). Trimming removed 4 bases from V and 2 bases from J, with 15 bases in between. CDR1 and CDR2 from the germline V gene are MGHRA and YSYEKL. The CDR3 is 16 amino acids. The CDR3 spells CASSLSARGGNQPQHF. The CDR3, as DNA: TGCGCCAGCAGCCTTTCGGCCAGGGGTGGCAATCAGCCCCAGCATTTT.

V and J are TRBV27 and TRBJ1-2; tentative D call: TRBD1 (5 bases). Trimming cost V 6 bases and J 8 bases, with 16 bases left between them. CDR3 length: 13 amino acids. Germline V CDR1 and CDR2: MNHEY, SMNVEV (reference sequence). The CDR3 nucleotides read TGTGCCAGCAGGCCCGGGGGAGTAGGAGGCTACACCTTC. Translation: CASRPGGVGGYTF.

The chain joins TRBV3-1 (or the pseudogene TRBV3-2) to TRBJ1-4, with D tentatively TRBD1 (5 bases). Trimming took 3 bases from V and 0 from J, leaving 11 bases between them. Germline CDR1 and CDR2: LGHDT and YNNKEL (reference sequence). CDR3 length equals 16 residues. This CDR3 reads CASSHGDLATNEKLFF. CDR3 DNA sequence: TGTGCCAGCAGCCACGGGGACCTTGCAACTAATGAAAAACTGTTTTTT.

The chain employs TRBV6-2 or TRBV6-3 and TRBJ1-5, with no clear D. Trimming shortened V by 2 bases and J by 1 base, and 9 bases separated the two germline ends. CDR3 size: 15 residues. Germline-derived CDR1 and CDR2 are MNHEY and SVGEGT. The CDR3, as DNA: TGTGCCAGCAGTTACCGGACCGAAAGCAATCAGCCCCAGCATTTT. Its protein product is CASSYRTESNQPQHF.

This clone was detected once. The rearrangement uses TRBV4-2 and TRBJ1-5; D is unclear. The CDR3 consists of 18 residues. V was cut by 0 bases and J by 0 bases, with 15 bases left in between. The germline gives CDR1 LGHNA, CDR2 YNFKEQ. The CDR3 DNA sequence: TGTGCCAGCAGCCAAGATCCTGGCGCAGCGAGTAGCAATCAGCCCCAGCATTTT. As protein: CASSQDPGAASSNQPQHF.

The CDR3, as DNA: TGTGCCAGCAGCTTGGGACTAGCGAGTACCGGGGAGCTGTTTTTT. This encodes CASSLGLASTGELFF. The chain carries TRBV11-2 and TRBJ2-2; 10 bases are a match to TRBD2. J lost 5 bases, V lost 3 bases, and 3 bases had no gene match. There are 15 residues in the CDR3. The germline V gene encodes CDR1 SGHAT and CDR2 FQNNGV.

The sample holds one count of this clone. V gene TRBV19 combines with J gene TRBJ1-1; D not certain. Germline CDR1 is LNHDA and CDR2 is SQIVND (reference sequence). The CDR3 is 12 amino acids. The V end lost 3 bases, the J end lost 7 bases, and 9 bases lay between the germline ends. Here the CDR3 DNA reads TGTGCCAGTAGTATTTTACGGGGTGAAGCTTTCTTT. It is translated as CASSILRGEAFF.

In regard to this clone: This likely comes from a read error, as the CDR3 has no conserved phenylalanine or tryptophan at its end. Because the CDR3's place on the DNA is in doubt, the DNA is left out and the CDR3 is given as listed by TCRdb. The CDR3 loop reads CATSRDPSGPVGL. The chain combines TRBV15 with TRBJ1-4; the D segment call TRBD1 is taken from the table without a DNA check. The CDR3 is 13 amino acids in total, end residues counted. The germline V gene has CDR1 LNHNV and CDR2 YYDKDF (reference sequence).

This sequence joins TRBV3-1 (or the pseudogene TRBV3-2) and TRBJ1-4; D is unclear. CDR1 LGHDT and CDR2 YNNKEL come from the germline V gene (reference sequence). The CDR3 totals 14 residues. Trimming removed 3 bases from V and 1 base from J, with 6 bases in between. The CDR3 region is CASSQRGTNEKLFF. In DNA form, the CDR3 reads TGTGCCAGCAGCCAGCGGGGAACTAATGAAAAACTGTTTTTT.

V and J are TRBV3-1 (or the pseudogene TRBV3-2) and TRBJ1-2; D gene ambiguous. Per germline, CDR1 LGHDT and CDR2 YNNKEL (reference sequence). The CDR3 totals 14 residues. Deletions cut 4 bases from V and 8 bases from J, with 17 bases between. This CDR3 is CASSRIEGLHGYTF. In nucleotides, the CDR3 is TGTGCCAGCAGCCGTATAGAGGGCTTACACGGCTACACCTTC.

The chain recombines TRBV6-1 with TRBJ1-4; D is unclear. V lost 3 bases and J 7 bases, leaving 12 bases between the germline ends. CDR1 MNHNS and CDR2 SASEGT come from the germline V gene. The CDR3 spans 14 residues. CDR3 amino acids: CASSDLISGEKLFF. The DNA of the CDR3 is TGTGCCAGCAGTGATCTGATATCAGGTGAAAAACTGTTTTTT.

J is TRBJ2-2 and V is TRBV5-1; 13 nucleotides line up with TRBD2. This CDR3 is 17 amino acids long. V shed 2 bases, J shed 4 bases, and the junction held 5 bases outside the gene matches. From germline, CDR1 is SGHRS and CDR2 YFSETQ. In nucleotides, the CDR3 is TGCGCCAGCAGCTTACTAGCGGGGGGGCCGACCACCGGGGAGCTGTTTTTT. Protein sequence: CASSLLAGGPTTGELFF.

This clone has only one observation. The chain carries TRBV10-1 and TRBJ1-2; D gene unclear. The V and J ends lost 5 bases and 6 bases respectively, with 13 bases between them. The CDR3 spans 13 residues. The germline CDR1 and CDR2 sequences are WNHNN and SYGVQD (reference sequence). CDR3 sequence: CASSSVMRDGYTF. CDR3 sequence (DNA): TGCGCCAGCAGTTCCGTAATGCGGGATGGCTACACCTTC.

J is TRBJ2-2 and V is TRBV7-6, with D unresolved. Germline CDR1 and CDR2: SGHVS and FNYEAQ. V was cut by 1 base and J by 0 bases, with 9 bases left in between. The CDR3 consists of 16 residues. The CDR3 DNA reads TGTGCCAGCAGCTTAGTAGGAGAACCGAACACCGGGGAGCTGTTTTTT. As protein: CASSLVGEPNTGELFF.

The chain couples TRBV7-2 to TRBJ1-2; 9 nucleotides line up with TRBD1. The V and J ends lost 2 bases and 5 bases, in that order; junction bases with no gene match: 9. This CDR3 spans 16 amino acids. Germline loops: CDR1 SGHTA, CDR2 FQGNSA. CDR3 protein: CASSLIGQGRTYGYTF. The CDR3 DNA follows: TGTGCCAGCAGCTTAATCGGACAGGGGCGGACTTATGGCTACACCTTC.

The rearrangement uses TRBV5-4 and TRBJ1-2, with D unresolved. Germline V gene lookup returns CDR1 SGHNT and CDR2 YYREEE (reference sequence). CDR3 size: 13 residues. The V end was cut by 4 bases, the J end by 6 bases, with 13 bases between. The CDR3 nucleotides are TGTGCCAGCAGCCAGGACCCCTTGGATGGCTACACCTTC. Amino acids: CASSQDPLDGYTF.

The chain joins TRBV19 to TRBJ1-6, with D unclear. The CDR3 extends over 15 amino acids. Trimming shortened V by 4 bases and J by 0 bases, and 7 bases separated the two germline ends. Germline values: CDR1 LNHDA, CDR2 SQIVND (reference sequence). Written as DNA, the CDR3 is TGTGCCAGTAGTACCGGAGGCTCCTATAATTCACCCCTCCACTTT. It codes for CASSTGGSYNSPLHF.

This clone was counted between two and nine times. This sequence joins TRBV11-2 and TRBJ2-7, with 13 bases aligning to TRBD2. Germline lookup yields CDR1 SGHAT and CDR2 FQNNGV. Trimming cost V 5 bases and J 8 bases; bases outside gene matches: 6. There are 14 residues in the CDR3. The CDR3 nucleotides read TGTGCCAGCAGCCTCCGACTAGCGGGGGGAAAGCAGTACTTC. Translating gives CASSLRLAGGKQYF.

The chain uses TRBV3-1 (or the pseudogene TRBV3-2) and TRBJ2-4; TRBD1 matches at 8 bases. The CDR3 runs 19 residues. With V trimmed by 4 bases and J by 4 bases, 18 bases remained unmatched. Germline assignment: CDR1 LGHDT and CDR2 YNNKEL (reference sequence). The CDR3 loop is CASSPTQNYRTGIKNIQYF. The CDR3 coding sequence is TGTGCCAGCAGCCCTACACAGAATTATCGGACAGGGATAAAAAACATTCAGTACTTC.

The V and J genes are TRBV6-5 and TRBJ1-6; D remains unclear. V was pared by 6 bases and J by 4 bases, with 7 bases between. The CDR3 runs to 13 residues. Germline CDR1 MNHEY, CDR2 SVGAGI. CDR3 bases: TGTGCCAGCAGAACTGGGTATAATTCACCCCTCCACTTT. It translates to CASRTGYNSPLHF.

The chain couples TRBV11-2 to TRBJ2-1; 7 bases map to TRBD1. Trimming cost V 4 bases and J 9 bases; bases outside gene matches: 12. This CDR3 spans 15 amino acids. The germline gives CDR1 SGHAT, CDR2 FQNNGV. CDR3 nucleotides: TGTGCCAGCAGCTCCCTCCGTGAGGGGGCCGTTGAGCAGTTCTTC. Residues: CASSSLREGAVEQFF.

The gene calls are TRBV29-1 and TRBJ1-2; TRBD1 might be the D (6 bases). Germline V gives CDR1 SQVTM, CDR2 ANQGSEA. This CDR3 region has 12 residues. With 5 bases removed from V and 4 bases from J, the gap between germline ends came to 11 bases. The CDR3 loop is CSVRDTLYGYTF. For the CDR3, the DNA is TGCAGCGTTCGGGACACACTCTATGGCTACACCTTC.